This record covers a single T cell receptor beta chain. The data are from a study of cytomegalovirus exposure and HLA in healthy donors. Deletions cut 0 bases from V and 8 bases from J, with 17 bases between. The germline gives CDR1 LGHNA, CDR2 YNFKEQ. The length of the CDR3 is 16 residues. PCR primers comprised 60 Vbeta and 13 Jbeta primers. Sequencing used immunoSEQ multiplex PCR; TCRdb keeps in-frame clones, though not all of them. Of 200,000 to 250,000 clones listed, roughly 84% are singletons. The chain recombines TRBV4-2 with TRBJ2-1; D is undetermined. The sample comprised PBMCs. This TCR was recovered from a girl under 10 years old in good health and CMV-seronegative. The CDR3, as DNA: TGTGCCAGCAGCCAAGAAGGCGGTAGTGGATGGTATGAGCAGTTCTTC. Translating it yields CASSQEGGSGWYEQFF.